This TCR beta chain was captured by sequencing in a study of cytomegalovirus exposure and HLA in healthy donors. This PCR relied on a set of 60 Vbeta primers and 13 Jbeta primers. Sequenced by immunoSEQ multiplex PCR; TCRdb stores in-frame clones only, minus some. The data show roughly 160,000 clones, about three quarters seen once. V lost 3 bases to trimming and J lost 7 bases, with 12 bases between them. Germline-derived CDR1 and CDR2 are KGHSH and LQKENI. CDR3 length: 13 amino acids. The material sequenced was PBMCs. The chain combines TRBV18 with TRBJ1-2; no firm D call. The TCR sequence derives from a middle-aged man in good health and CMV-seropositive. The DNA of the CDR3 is TGTGCCAGCTCACCTAGGCGGGATTCTGGCTACACCTTC. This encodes CASSPRRDSGYTF.